This TCR beta chain was recovered during a study of human versus mouse CDR3 diversity and MHC coevolution. Sequenced by immunoSEQ multiplex PCR; TCRdb stores in-frame clones only, minus some. This table holds about 77,000 clones, 85% to 95% found once. This receptor was identified in a person aged 30-69 years in good health. The sample consisted of naive CD4+ T cells from blood. Subset specified: CD45RO-negative CD62L-positive naive CD4 T cells.

As DNA, the CDR3 is TGTGCCGCACAGGGCGGCTATGGCTACACCTTC. Encoded protein: CAAQGGYGYTF. This rearrangement joins TRBV30 to TRBJ1-2; perhaps TRBD1 as D (6 bases). V was shortened by 8 bases and J by 4 bases, with 11 bases between the two germline ends. Germline lookup yields CDR1 GTSNPN and CDR2 SVGIG (reference sequence). There are 11 residues in the CDR3.